Below are 2 T cell receptor beta chains sequenced from a single sample in a study of blood T cell repertoires in COVID-19. Generated by immunoSEQ multiplex PCR, the TCRdb table keeps only in-frame clones and is missing some. This table has 250,000 to 350,000 clones, 88% appearing once. Sequenced sample: PBMCs or T cells enriched from blood (not recorded which). These TCRs come from a woman aged 60 to 75 in a cohort exposed to, infected with or recovered from COVID-19 (not recorded which).

J is TRBJ2-1 and V is TRBV24-1; 9 bases align to TRBD2. Trimming took 3 bases from V and 4 from J; bases not matched to a gene: 3. The V gene's germline CDR1 is KGHDR and CDR2 SFDVKD. The CDR3 sequence is 15 residues long. Here the CDR3 reads CATSDPSGVYNEQFF. CDR3 sequence (DNA): TGTGCCACCAGTGATCCTAGCGGGGTTTACAATGAGCAGTTCTTC.

DNA for the CDR3: TGTGCCAGCAGCTCCCAGGGAGGAGGGTACCAAGAGACCCAGTACTTC. This codes for CASSSQGGGYQETQYF. This rearrangement joins TRBV7-2 to TRBJ2-5, with D maybe TRBD2 (6 bases). Germline-derived CDR1 and CDR2 are SGHTA and FQGNSA. V was clipped by 4 bases and J by 0 bases, with 15 bases between them. The CDR3 is made up of 16 amino acids.